These 13 T cell receptor beta chains came from one sample sequenced in a study of cytomegalovirus exposure and HLA in healthy donors. Primers included in the PCR were 60 Vbeta and 13 Jbeta primers. The table came from immunoSEQ multiplex PCR; TCRdb's copy has only in-frame clones and leaves some out. The sample holds 85,000 to 100,000 clones, roughly 86% seen once. The sample consisted of PBMCs. The receptor source for this set is a man younger than 45 in good health and CMV-seropositive.

This rearrangement joins TRBV28 to TRBJ2-1; TRBD2 agrees at 12 bases. The CDR3 totals 15 residues. The V segment lost 5 bases and the J segment 11 bases; nucleotides outside the gene matches: 10. Germline CDR1 MDHEN, CDR2 SYDVKM. CDR3 sequence: CASSPGLAGTEQQFF. CDR3 bases: TGTGCCAGCAGTCCCGGACTAGCGGGAACCGAACAGCAGTTCTTC.

A single count supports this clone. The CDR3 nucleotides read TGCAGCGTTGAGCAACTAGCAGATACGCAGTATTTT. Translation: CSVEQLADTQYF. V and J are TRBV29-1 and TRBJ2-3, with D possibly being TRBD2 (5 bases). This CDR3 is 12 amino acids long. Trimming stripped 3 bases from V and 4 bases from J, with 8 bases between. Germline V gives CDR1 SQVTM, CDR2 ANQGSEA.

This sequence joins TRBV4-2 and TRBJ2-7; 9 bases are a match to TRBD2. CDR1 is LGHNA and CDR2 is YNFKEQ in the germline V gene. This CDR3 is 16 amino acids long. J lost 0 bases, V lost 2 bases, and 5 bases had no gene match. CDR3 protein: CASSQSGLAHSYEQYF. DNA for the CDR3: TGTGCCAGCAGCCAATCTGGACTAGCGCACTCCTACGAGCAGTACTTC.

The chain has TRBV28 and TRBJ2-7, with 8 bases lining up with TRBD1. Germline V gene data show CDR1 as MDHEN and CDR2 as SYDVKM. With 4 bases clipped from V and 2 bases from J, the junction kept 7 bases outside the gene matches. This CDR3 spans 15 amino acids. CDR3 amino acids: CASSSLTGVPYEQYF. Here the CDR3 DNA reads TGTGCCAGCAGTTCTCTGACAGGGGTTCCCTACGAGCAGTACTTC.

The chain uses TRBV27 and TRBJ2-1; 9 bases align to TRBD1. With V trimmed by 1 base and J by 10 bases, 8 bases remained unmatched. In germline, CDR1 is MNHEY, CDR2 SMNVEV (reference sequence). CDR3 length equals 15 residues. The CDR3 bases are TGTGCCAGCAGTTTATTTGTCGCCACAGGGGGCGAGCAGTTCTTC. Encoded protein: CASSLFVATGGEQFF.

V and J are TRBV5-1 and TRBJ2-3; 14 nucleotides agree with TRBD2. The CDR3 length is 20 residues. Germline V gene data show CDR1 as SGHRS and CDR2 as YFSETQ. Unmatched junction bases numbered 11, after V lost 2 bases and J lost 0 bases. The CDR3 reads CASSFSPGLAGGPSTDTQYF. CDR3 bases: TGCGCCAGCAGCTTCTCCCCCGGACTAGCGGGAGGTCCTAGCACAGATACGCAGTATTTT.

This clone was detected once. Other DNA sequences in this sample translate to the same CDR3. CDR3 nucleotide sequence: TGCGCCAGCAGCCTCCCGGGGAGGGGTTCGGGCTATGGCTACACCTTC. Translation gives CASSLPGRGSGYGYTF. This chain connects TRBV4-1 to TRBJ1-2, with D perhaps matching TRBD1 (5 bases). This CDR3 has 16 amino acids. V was trimmed by 4 bases and J by 4 bases, leaving 19 bases between them. Germline V gene lookup returns CDR1 MGHRA and CDR2 YSYEKL.

The chain recombines TRBV9 with TRBJ1-2, with D uncertain. V lost 0 bases and J 1 base, leaving 4 bases between the germline ends. This CDR3 is built from 13 residues. Germline values: CDR1 SGDLS, CDR2 YYNGEE. Here the CDR3 reads CASSVDSNYGYTF. The CDR3 region has the DNA TGTGCCAGCAGCGTAGACAGTAACTATGGCTACACCTTC.

The J gene is TRBJ1-5, the V gene TRBV28; no firm D call. V gave up 10 bases and J gave up 10 bases, with 17 bases separating them. Germline V CDR1 and CDR2: MDHEN, SYDVKM. The CDR3 contains 12 residues. CDR3 residues: CATTDGFYPQHF. The CDR3 nucleotides are TGTGCCACCACAGACGGATTTTATCCCCAGCATTTT.

This clone showed up just once. This chain joins TRBV19 and TRBJ2-5, with D hard to call. The CDR3 contains 14 residues. Trimming shortened V by 4 bases and J by 5 bases, and 14 bases separated the two germline ends. Germline CDR1 reads LNHDA; CDR2 reads SQIVND (reference sequence). CDR3: CASSTIAGQETQYF. CDR3 sequence (DNA): TGTGCCAGTAGTACTATAGCCGGCCAGGAGACCCAGTACTTC.

The chain recombines TRBV2 with TRBJ2-5; D call uncertain. V lost 4 bases to trimming and J lost 1 base, with 7 bases between them. The germline CDR1 and CDR2 sequences are SNHLY and FYNNEI. The CDR3 covers 13 residues. The CDR3 DNA sequence: TGTGCCAGCAGTGCCCAGGTCCAAGAGACCCAGTACTTC. This translates into CASSAQVQETQYF. The entire variable domain, with the rest obtained from reference TRBV2 and TRBJ2-5, is as follows: EPEVTQTPSHQVTQMGQEVILRCVPISNHLYFYWYRQILGQKVEFLVSFYNNEISEKSEIFDDQFSVERPDGSNFTLKIRSTKLEDSAMYFCASSAQVQETQYFGPGTRLLVL.

The chain combines TRBV6-6 with TRBJ2-1, with TRBD2 identical over 8 bases. The CDR3 consists of 14 residues. Germline V gives CDR1 MNHNY, CDR2 SVGAGI (reference sequence). Trimming cost V 2 bases and J 8 bases; bases outside gene matches: 5. CDR3 DNA sequence: TGTGCCAGCAGTTACCCCATGCGGGGGGATGAGCAGTTCTTC. Translated, it gives CASSYPMRGDEQFF.

The CDR3 spells CASSLQGFGYEQYF. CDR3 nucleotide sequence: TGCGCCAGCAGCCTACAGGGGTTTGGCTACGAGCAGTACTTC. The V gene is TRBV4-1, the J gene TRBJ2-5, with 7 bases identical to TRBD1. The end of the DNA is better explained by TRBJ2-7, so the J call may be wrong. Germline lookup yields CDR1 MGHRA and CDR2 YSYEKL. The length of the CDR3 is 14 residues.